These 18 T cell receptor beta chains were all obtained from the same sample, sequenced in a study of OX40 agonist ivuxolimab in advanced cancers. TCRdb's table, derived via immunoSEQ multiplex PCR, lists solely in-frame clones and lacks some. The sample has approximately 24,000 clones, under 80% seen once; the top ten hold around 15%. The sample in question was CD4+ or CD8+ T cells sorted from blood, obtained in a trial of the OX40 agonist ivuxolimab. The receptors derive from an adult with an advanced solid tumor such as melanoma, head and neck, liver or kidney cancer.

The chain links TRBV11-2 to TRBJ2-7, with 8 bases fitting TRBD2. This CDR3 is 14 amino acids long. With V trimmed by 3 bases and J by 2 bases, 3 bases remained unmatched. Germline assignment: CDR1 SGHAT and CDR2 FQNNGV. CDR3 amino acids: CASSFGGGAYEQYF. The CDR3 region has the DNA TGTGCCAGCAGCTTCGGGGGGGGAGCCTACGAGCAGTACTTC. Full variable domain (outside the CDR3, taken from reference TRBV11-2 and TRBJ2-7): EAGVAQSPRYKIIEKRQSVAFWCNPISGHATLYWYQQILGQGPKLLIQFQNNGVVDDSQLPKDRFSAERLKGVDSTLKIQPAKLEDSAVYLCASSFGGGAYEQYFGPGTRLTVT.

The genes are TRBV4-3 and TRBJ1-5, with no clear D. Trimming took 0 bases from V and 4 from J, leaving 10 bases between them. Germline loops: CDR1 LGHNA, CDR2 YSLEER. The CDR3 totals 15 residues. CDR3 residues: CASSQDWNRNQPQHF. CDR3 nucleotides: TGCGCCAGCAGCCAAGATTGGAATCGGAATCAGCCCCAGCATTTT.

The chain has TRBV27 and TRBJ2-7, with D possibly being TRBD1 or TRBD2 (5 bases each). This CDR3 region has 12 residues. Germline loops: CDR1 MNHEY, CDR2 SMNVEV (reference sequence). Trimming stripped 8 bases from V and 3 bases from J, with 11 bases between. CDR3 in DNA: TGTGCCAGCGGGGAGACAGTCTACGAGCAGTACTTC. It codes for CASGETVYEQYF.

This clone was found a few times. V usage is TRBV2 and J usage is TRBJ1-2; the match to TRBD1 covers 9 bases. Per the germline V gene, CDR1 is SNHLY and CDR2 is FYNNEI. The CDR3 sequence is 15 residues long. Trimming removed 0 bases from V and 3 bases from J; junction bases left unmatched: 2. CDR3 sequence reads: CASSEAGTGHYGYTF. The CDR3 bases are TGTGCCAGCAGTGAAGCGGGGACAGGGCACTATGGCTACACCTTC.

CDR3 nucleotide sequence: TGTGCCAGTAGTATGGGGGACAGCAGCTCCTATAATTCACCCCTCCACTTT. Its translation: CASSMGDSSSYNSPLHF. The V gene is TRBV19, the J gene TRBJ1-6; 7 positions match TRBD1. The CDR3 spans 17 residues. After removal of 3 bases from V and 0 bases from J, the junction contained 5 bases not matched to a gene. The V gene's germline CDR1 is LNHDA and CDR2 SQIVND (reference sequence).

The chain is built from TRBV6-5 and TRBJ2-2, with TRBD2 matching 9 bases. CDR1 is MNHEY, CDR2 SVGAGI, per germline. V was clipped by 7 bases and J by 3 bases; unmatched bases: 3. The CDR3 runs to 14 residues. CDR3 sequence reads: CASTKRGDTGELFF. CDR3 DNA: TGTGCCAGCACCAAGCGGGGGGACACCGGGGAGCTGTTTTTT.

The gene calls are TRBV7-8 and TRBJ2-4; 7 bases align to TRBD1. CDR1 is SGHVS, CDR2 FQNEAQ, per germline. Trimming at V came to 5 bases and at J to 8 bases, leaving 12 bases not matched to a gene. This CDR3 contains 15 residues. In nucleotides, the CDR3 is TGTGCCAGCAGCCCCCCCGGGAACACAGGGGACATTCAGTACTTC. Translation: CASSPPGNTGDIQYF. Together with reference TRBV7-8 and TRBJ2-4, the CDR3 gives the full variable domain: GAGVSQSPRYKVAKRGQDVALRCDPISGHVSLFWYQQALGQGPEFLTYFQNEAQLDKSGLPSDRFFAERPEGSVSTLKIQRTQQEDSAVYLCASSPPGNTGDIQYFGAGTRLSVL.

This chain links TRBV27 with TRBJ2-3; the D gene is possibly TRBD2 (6 bases). The CDR3 contains 17 residues. V dropped 3 bases and J dropped 5 bases, with 21 bases sitting between them. Per germline, CDR1 MNHEY and CDR2 SMNVEV (reference sequence). CDR3 residues: CASSFQRLVGLKDTQYF. CDR3 DNA sequence: TGTGCCAGCAGTTTCCAACGACTAGTAGGTCTGAAAGATACGCAGTATTTT.

On this clone itself: The junction and the germline gene differ at one end; a read error may be behind it. The chain joins TRBV7-7 to TRBJ2-3; D is perhaps TRBD2 (5 bases). This CDR3 spans 13 amino acids. The germline gives CDR1 SSHAT, CDR2 FNYEAQ (reference sequence). CDR3 DNA sequence: TGTGCTAGCAGCTCTGACGGGGCAGATACGCAGTATTTT. This translates into CASSSDGADTQYF.

This chain joins TRBV7-6 and TRBJ2-7; TRBD1 or TRBD2 may be the D gene (5 bases each). Per germline, CDR1 SGHVS and CDR2 FNYEAQ. Trimming took off 5 bases at V and 2 bases at J, with 13 bases between the two ends. The CDR3 sequence is 14 residues long. CDR3 bases: TGTGCCAGCAGCCGAGGGACGGAGACCTACGAGCAGTACTTC. Translated, it gives CASSRGTETYEQYF.

This clone is deemed medium-sized. The chain couples TRBV5-4 to TRBJ1-5; D gene uncertain. Trimming stripped 4 bases from V and 7 bases from J, with 12 bases between. The CDR3 runs 13 residues. Germline V lookup: CDR1 SGHNT, CDR2 YYREEE (reference sequence). The CDR3 nucleotides read TGTGCCAGCAGCCTGCGGGTGGGGCAGCCCCAGCATTTT. It is translated as CASSLRVGQPQHF.

V usage is TRBV5-6 and J usage is TRBJ2-6; no firm D call. The length of the CDR3 is 14 residues. Germline CDR1 reads SGHDT; CDR2 reads YYEEEE. Trimming cost V 4 bases and J 4 bases, with 9 bases left between them. CDR3 residues: CASSPAWGANVLTF. In DNA, the CDR3 is TGTGCCAGCAGCCCAGCCTGGGGGGCCAACGTCCTGACTTTC.

This clone has just one count. The rearrangement joins TRBV6-1 to TRBJ2-1, with D tentatively TRBD1 (6 bases). Trimming pared 8 bases from V and 9 bases from J, leaving 20 bases between. Germline CDR1 reads MNHNS; CDR2 reads SASEGT. The CDR3 has 14 amino acids. The chain's CDR3 is CASFEGHGVGEQFF. CDR3 nucleotide sequence: TGTGCCAGCTTTGAGGGACATGGGGTCGGTGAGCAGTTCTTC.

This chain connects TRBV5-6 to TRBJ2-7; TRBD1 or TRBD2 may be the D gene (5 bases each). Per germline, CDR1 SGHDT and CDR2 YYEEEE. V shed 0 bases and J shed 0 bases, with 19 bases lying between them. This CDR3 has 18 residues. CDR3: CASSLVTEDKPFSYEQYF. The CDR3 coding sequence is TGTGCCAGCAGCTTGGTCACGGAGGACAAGCCCTTCTCCTACGAGCAGTACTTC.

This clone is medium-sized (0.01 to 0.1%) by share. This chain uses TRBV10-2 with TRBJ1-6; D remains unclear. Germline CDR1 is WSHSY and CDR2 is SAAADI. The CDR3 totals 14 residues. The V end lost 5 bases, the J end lost 5 bases, and 10 bases lay between the germline ends. CDR3 protein: CASSFSLDNSPLHF. In nucleotides, the CDR3 is TGCGCCAGCAGTTTCTCCTTGGATAATTCACCCCTCCACTTT.

The chain couples TRBV25-1 to TRBJ1-4; 10 positions match TRBD1. This CDR3 comprises 14 residues. V trimming: 4 bases; J trimming: 5 bases; junction bases outside the gene matches: 1. Germline values: CDR1 MGHDK, CDR2 SYGVNS. The chain's CDR3 is CASSAGQGNEKLFF. The DNA of the CDR3 is TGTGCCAGCAGTGCGGGACAGGGGAATGAAAAACTGTTTTTT.

The CDR3 spells CASSPPPTRSSSGNTIYF. CDR3 sequence (DNA): TGTGCCAGCTCACCACCCCCGACCAGGTCGAGCTCTGGAAACACCATATATTTT. The rearrangement uses TRBV18 and TRBJ1-3; D gene ambiguous. Per germline, CDR1 KGHSH and CDR2 LQKENI. The ends were cut back, 0 bases at V and 0 bases at J, with 15 bases in the middle. The CDR3 totals 18 residues.

The chain recombines TRBV27 with TRBJ1-1; TRBD1 might be the D (6 bases). V dropped 7 bases and J dropped 3 bases, with 12 bases sitting between them. Germline lookup yields CDR1 MNHEY and CDR2 SMNVEV (reference sequence). This CDR3 comprises 13 residues. Here the CDR3 reads CASTSTGYTEAFF. The CDR3 nucleotides read TGTGCCAGCACCAGCACAGGGTACACTGAAGCTTTCTTT.